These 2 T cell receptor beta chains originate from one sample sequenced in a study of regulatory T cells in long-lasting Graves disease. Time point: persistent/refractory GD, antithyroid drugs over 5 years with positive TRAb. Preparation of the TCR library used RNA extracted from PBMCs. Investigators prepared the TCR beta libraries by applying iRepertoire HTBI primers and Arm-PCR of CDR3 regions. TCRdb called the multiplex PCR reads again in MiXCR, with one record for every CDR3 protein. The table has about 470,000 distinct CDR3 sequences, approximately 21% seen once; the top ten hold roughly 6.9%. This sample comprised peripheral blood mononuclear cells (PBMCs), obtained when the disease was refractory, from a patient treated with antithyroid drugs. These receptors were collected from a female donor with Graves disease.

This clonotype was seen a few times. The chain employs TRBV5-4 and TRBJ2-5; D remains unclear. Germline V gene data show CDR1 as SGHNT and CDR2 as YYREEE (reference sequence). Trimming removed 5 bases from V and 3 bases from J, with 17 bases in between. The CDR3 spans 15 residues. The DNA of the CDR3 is TGTGCCAGCAGGCGAACCACCAACGCGGAAGAGACCCAGTACTTC. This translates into CASRRTTNAEETQYF.

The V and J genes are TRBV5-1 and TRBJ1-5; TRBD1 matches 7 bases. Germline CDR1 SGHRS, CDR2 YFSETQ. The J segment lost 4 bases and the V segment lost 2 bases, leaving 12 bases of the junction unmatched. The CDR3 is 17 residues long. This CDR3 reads CASSFRAGDRLNQPQHF. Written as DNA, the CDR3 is TGCGCCAGCAGCTTTCGCGCCGGGGACAGACTTAATCAGCCCCAGCATTTT.